This TCR beta chain was sequenced during a study of T cell responses to AZD1222 COVID-19 vaccine. For the study at large: Recipients boosted at about 4 weeks or about 12 weeks are pooled. Whole-study findings and limits: Clonal diversity was possibly underestimated, and the donors were mostly white British, with more females.

A note on this clone: Antigen: not known.

The CDR3 spans 15 residues. Trimming took off 5 bases at V and 4 bases at J, with 17 bases between the two ends. Germline V lookup: CDR1 PRHDT, CDR2 FYEKMQ (reference sequence). This table comes from immunoSEQ multiplex PCR, and its TCRdb copy is limited to in-frame clones, with some not included. Of under 200,000 clones in the sample, around 92% were seen once. The clonotype originates from an adult in good health. The chain links TRBV13 to TRBJ1-1; D gene ambiguous. The specimen comprised peripheral blood, sampled on day 0 of AZD1222 vaccination. The CDR3 bases are TGTGCCAGCAGCAAATGGTGGGTTTCGGGCACTGAAGCTTTCTTT. Protein sequence: CASSKWWVSGTEAFF.